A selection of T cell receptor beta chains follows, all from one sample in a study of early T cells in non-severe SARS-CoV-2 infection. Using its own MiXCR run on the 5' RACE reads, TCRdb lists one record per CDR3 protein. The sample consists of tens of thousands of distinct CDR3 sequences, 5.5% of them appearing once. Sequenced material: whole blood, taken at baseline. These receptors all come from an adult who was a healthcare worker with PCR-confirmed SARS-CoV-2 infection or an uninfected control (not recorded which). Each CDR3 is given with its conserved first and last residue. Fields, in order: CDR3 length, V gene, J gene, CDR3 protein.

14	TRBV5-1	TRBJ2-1	CASSFGGRHNEQFF
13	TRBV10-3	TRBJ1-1	CAIRKDRNTEAFF
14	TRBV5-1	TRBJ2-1	CASKIAGVYNEQFF
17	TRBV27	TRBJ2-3	CASSLNGEGRSTDTQYF
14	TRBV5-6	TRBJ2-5	CASSSGRLEETQYF
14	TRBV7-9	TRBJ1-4	CASSSRQGNEKLFF
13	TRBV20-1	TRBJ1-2	CSARFRDSYGYTF
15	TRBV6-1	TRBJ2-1	CASIPPWRERNEQFF
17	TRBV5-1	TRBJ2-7	CASSLVASGGPFEEQYF
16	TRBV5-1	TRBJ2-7	CASSLEAGVRSYEQYF
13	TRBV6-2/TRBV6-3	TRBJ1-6	CASLGAGNSPLHF
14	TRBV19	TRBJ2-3	CASSLGRRTDTQYF
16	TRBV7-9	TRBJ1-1	CASSSYLGRGNTEAFF
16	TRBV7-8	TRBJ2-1	CASSLTGTSGYNEQFF
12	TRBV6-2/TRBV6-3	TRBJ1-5	CASSFSRWPQHF
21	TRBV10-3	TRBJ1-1	CAISTFGGNRNPDQMNTEAFF
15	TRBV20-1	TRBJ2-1	CSATSTSVYPYEQFF
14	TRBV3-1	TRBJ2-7	CASSQGKAEYEQYF
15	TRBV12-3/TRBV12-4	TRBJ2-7	CASSPGGGGTYEQYF
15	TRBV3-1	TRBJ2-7	CASSRWGTNTYEQYF
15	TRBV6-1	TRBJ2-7	CASRPGTPGAYEQYF
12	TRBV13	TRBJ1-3	CASSSETTTIYF
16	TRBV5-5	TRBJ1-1	CASSLARQRVNTEAFF
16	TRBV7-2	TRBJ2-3	CASSPRSGRAVRVQYF